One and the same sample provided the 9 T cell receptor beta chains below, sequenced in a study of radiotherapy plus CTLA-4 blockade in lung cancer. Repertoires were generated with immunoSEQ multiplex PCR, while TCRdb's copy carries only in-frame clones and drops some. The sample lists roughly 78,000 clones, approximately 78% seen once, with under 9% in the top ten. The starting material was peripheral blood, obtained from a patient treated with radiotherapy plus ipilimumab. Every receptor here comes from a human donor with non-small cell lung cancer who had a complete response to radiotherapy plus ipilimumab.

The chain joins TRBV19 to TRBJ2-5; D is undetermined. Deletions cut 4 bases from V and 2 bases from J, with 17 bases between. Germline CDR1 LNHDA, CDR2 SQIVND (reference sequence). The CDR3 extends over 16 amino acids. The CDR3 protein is CASSSQVGVAQETQYF. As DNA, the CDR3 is TGTGCCAGTAGTAGCCAGGTTGGGGTGGCTCAAGAGACCCAGTACTTC. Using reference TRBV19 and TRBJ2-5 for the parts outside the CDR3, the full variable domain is DGGITQSPKYLFRKEGQNVTLSCEQNLNHDAMYWYRQDPGQGLRLIYYSQIVNDFQKGDIAEGYSVSREKKESFPLTVTSAQKNPTAFYLCASSSQVGVAQETQYFGPGTRLLVL.

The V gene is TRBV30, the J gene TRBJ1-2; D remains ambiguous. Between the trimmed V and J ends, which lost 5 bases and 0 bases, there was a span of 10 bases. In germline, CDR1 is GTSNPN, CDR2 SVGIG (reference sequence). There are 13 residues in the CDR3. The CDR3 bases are TGTGCCTGGTTCCGTCGGACTAACTATGGCTACACCTTC. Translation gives CAWFRRTNYGYTF.

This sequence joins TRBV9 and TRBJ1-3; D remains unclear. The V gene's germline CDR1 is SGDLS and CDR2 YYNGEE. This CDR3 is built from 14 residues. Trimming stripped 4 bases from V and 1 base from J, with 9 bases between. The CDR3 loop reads CASSQRGSGNTIYF. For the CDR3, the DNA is TGTGCCAGCAGCCAAAGAGGGTCTGGAAACACCATATATTTT. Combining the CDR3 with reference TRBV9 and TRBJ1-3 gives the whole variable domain DSGVTQTPKHLITATGQRVTLRCSPRSGDLSVYWYQQSLDQGLQFLIQYYNGEERAKGNILERFSAQQFPDLHSELNLSSLELGDSALYFCASSQRGSGNTIYFGEGSWLTVV.

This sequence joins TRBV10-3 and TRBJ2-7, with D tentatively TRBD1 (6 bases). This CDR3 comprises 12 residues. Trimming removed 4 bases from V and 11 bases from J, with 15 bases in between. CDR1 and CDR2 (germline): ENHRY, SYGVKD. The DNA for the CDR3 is TGTGCCATCAGTGCCGGAAACAGGGTAGAGTACGTC. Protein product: CAISAGNRVEYV.

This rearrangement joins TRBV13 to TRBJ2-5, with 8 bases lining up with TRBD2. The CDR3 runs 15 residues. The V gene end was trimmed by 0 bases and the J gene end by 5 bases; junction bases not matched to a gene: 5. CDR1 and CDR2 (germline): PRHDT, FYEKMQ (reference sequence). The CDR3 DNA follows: TGTGCCAGCAGCTTAGGAAGCGGGGGATTGGAGACCCAGTACTTC. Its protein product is CASSLGSGGLETQYF.

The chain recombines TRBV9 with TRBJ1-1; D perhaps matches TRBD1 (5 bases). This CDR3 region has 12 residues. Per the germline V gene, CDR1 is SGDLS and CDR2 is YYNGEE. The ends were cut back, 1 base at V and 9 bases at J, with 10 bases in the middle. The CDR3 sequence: CASSVQGEKAFF. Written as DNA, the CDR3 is TGTGCCAGCAGCGTACAGGGCGAGAAAGCTTTCTTT.

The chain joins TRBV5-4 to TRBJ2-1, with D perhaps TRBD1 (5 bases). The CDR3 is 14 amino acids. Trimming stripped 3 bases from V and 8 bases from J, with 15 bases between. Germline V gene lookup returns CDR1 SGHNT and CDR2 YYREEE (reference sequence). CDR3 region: CASSSGGRADEQFF. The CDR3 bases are TGTGCCAGCAGCTCCGGTGGCAGGGCCGATGAGCAGTTCTTC.

CDR3 residues: CASSLGPGGGLNQPQHF. CDR3 coding DNA: TGTGCCAGCAGCCTAGGCCCGGGGGGAGGGCTTAATCAGCCCCAGCATTTT. The rearrangement uses TRBV7-2 and TRBJ1-5, with D possibly TRBD1 on 5 matching bases. The V end was cut by 5 bases, the J end by 4 bases, with 21 bases between. The CDR3 contains 17 residues. CDR1 and CDR2 from the germline V gene are SGHTA and FQGNSA.

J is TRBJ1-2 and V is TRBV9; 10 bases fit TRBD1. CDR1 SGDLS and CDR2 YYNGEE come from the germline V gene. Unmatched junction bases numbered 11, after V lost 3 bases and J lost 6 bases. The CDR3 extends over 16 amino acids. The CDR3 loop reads CASSAGTGVPLDGYTF. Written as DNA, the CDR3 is TGTGCCAGCAGCGCAGGGACAGGGGTCCCCTTAGATGGCTACACCTTC.